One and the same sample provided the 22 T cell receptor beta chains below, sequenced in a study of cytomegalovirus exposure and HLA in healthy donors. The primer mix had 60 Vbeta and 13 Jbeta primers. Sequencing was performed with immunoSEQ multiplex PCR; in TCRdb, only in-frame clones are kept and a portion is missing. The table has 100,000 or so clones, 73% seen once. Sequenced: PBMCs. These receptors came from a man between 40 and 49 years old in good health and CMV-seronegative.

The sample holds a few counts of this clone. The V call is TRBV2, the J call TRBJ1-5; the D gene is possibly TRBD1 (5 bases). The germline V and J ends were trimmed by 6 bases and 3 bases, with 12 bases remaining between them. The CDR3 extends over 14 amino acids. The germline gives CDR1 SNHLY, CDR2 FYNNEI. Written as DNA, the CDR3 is TGTGCCAGCAGAAAATGGGGGGACAATCAGCCCCAGCATTTT. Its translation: CASRKWGDNQPQHF. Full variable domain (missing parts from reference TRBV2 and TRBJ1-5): EPEVTQTPSHQVTQMGQEVILRCVPISNHLYFYWYRQILGQKVEFLVSFYNNEISEKSEIFDDQFSVERPDGSNFTLKIRSTKLEDSAMYFCASRKWGDNQPQHFGDGTRLSIL.

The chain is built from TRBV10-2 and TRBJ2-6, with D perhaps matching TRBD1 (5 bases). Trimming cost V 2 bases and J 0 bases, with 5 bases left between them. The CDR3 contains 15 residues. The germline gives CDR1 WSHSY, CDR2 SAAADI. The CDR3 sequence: CASSETGSGANVLTF. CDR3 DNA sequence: TGCGCCAGCAGTGAGACAGGCTCTGGGGCCAACGTCCTGACTTTC.

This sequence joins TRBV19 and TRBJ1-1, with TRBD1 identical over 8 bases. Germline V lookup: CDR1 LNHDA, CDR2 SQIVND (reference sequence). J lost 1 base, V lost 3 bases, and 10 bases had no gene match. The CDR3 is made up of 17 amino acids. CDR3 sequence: CASSIRGFGQGNTEAFF. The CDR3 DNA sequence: TGTGCCAGTAGTATTCGGGGCTTCGGACAGGGGAACACTGAAGCTTTCTTT.

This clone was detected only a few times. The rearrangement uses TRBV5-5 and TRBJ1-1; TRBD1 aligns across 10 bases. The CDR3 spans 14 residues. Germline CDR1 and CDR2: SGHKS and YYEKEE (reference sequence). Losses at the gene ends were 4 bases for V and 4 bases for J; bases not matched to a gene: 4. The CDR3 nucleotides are TGTGCCAGCAGCCTGACAGGGGGCGTCACTGAAGCTTTCTTT. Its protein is CASSLTGGVTEAFF.

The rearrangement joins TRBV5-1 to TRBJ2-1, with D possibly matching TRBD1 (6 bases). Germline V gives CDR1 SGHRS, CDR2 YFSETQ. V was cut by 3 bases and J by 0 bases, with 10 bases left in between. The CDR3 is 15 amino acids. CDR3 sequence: CASSSWTDSYNEQFF. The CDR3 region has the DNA TGCGCCAGCAGCTCTTGGACAGACTCCTACAATGAGCAGTTCTTC. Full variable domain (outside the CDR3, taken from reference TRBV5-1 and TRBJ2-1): KAGVTQTPRYLIKTRGQQVTLSCSPISGHRSVSWYQQTPGQGLQFLFEYFSETQRNKGNFPGRFSGRQFSNSRSEMNVSTLELGDSALYLCASSSWTDSYNEQFFGPGTRLTVL.

This chain's CDR3 is CASDGVGQKNYEQYF. Written as DNA, the CDR3 is TGTGCCAGTGATGGGGTTGGACAGAAAAACTACGAGCAGTACTTC. V usage is TRBV2 and J usage is TRBJ2-7; tentative D call: TRBD1 (6 bases). V lost 9 bases to trimming and J lost 3 bases, with 21 bases between them. The CDR3 length is 15 residues. In germline, CDR1 is SNHLY, CDR2 FYNNEI.

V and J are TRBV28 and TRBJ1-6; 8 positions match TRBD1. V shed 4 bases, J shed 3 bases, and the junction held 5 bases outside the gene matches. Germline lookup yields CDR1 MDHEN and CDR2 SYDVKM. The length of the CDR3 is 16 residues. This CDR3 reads CASSSPGQGYNSPLHF. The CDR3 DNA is TGTGCCAGCAGTTCCCCCGGACAGGGCTATAATTCACCCCTCCACTTT. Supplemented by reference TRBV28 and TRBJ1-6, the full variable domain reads DVKVTQSSRYLVKRTGEKVFLECVQDMDHENMFWYRQDPGLGLRLIYFSYDVKMKEKGDIPEGYSVSREKKERFSLILESASTNQTSMYLCASSSPGQGYNSPLHFGNGTRLTVT.

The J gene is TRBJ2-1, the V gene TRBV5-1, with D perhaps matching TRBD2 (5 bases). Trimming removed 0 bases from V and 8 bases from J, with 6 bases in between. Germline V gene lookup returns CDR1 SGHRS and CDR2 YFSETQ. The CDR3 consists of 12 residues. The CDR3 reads CASSLGGHEQFF. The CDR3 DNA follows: TGCGCCAGCAGCTTGGGAGGGCATGAGCAGTTCTTC.

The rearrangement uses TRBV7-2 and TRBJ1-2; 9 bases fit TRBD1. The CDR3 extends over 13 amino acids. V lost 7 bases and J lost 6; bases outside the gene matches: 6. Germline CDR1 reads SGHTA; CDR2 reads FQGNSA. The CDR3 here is CASTTRTGDGYTF. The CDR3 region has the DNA TGTGCCAGCACCACTAGGACAGGGGATGGCTACACCTTC.

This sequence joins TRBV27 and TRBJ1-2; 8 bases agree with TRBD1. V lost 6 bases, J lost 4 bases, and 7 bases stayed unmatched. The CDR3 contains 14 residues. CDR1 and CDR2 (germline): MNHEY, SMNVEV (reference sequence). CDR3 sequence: CASSMAGGGYGYTF. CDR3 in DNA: TGTGCCAGCAGCATGGCAGGGGGCGGCTATGGCTACACCTTC.

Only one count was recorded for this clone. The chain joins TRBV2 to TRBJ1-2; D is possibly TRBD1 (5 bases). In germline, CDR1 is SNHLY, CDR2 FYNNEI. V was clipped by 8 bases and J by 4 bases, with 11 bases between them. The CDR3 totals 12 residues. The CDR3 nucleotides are TGTGCCAGCCTCGGGGGAGGCTATGGCTACACCTTC. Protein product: CASLGGGYGYTF.

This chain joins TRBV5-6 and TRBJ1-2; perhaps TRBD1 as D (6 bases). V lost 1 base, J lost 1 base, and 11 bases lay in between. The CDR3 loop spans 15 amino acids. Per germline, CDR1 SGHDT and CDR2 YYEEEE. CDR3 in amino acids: CASSLWTVLNYGYTF. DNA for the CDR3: TGTGCCAGCAGCTTGTGGACAGTCCTTAACTATGGCTACACCTTC.

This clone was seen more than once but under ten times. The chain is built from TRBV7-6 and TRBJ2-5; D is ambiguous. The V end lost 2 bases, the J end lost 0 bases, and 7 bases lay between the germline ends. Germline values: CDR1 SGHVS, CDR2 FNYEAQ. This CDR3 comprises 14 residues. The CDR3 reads CASSLTQDQETQYF. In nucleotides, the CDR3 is TGTGCCAGCAGCTTAACGCAGGACCAAGAGACCCAGTACTTC.

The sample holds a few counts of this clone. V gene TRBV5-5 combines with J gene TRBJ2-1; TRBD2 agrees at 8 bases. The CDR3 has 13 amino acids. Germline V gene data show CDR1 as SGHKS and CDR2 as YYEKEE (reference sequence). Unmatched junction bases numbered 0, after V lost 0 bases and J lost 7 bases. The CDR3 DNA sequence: TGTGCCAGCAGCTTGGCGGGAGGGAATGAGCAGTTCTTC. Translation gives CASSLAGGNEQFF.

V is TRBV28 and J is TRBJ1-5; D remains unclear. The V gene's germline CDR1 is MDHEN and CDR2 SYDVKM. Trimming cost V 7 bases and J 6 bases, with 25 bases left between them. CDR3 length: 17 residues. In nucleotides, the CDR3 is TGTGCCAGCACCACAATCAATGGAGAGGTCCCCCCTCAGCCCCAGCATTTT. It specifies CASTTINGEVPPQPQHF.

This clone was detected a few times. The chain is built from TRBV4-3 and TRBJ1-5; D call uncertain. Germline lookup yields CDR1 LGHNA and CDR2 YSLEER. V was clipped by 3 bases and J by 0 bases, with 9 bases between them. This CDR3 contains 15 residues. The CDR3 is CASSQWYSSNQPQHF. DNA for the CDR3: TGCGCCAGCAGCCAGTGGTACAGTAGCAATCAGCCCCAGCATTTT.

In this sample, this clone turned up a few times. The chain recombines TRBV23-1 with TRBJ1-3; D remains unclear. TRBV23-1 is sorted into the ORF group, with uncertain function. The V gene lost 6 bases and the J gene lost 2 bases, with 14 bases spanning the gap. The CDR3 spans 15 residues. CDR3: CASRCWREAGNTIYF. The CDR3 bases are TGCGCCAGCAGGTGTTGGAGGGAGGCTGGAAACACCATATATTTT.

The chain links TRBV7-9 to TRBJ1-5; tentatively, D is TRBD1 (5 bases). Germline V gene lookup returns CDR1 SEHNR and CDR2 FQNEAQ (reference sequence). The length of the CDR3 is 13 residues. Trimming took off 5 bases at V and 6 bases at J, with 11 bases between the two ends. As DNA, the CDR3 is TGTGCCAGCAGCGGGACTTGGGGTCAGCCCCAGCATTTT. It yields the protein CASSGTWGQPQHF.

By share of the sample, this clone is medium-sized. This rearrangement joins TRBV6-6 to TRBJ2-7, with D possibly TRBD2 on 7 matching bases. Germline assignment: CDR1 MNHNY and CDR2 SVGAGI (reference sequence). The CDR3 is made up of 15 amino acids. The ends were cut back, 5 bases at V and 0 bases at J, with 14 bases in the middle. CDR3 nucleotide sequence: TGTGCCAGCAGTCCGGGGGGCCCAAGCTCCTACGAGCAGTACTTC. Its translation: CASSPGGPSSYEQYF.

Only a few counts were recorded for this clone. For the CDR3, the DNA is TGTGCCAGCACTTATGAAGGGGGTAGTGAAAAACTGTTTTTT. It is translated as CASTYEGGSEKLFF. V and J are TRBV2 and TRBJ1-4, with D perhaps TRBD1 (6 bases). Trimming stripped 7 bases from V and 7 bases from J, with 16 bases between. CDR1 and CDR2 from the germline V gene are SNHLY and FYNNEI. The CDR3 covers 14 residues. Combining the CDR3 with reference TRBV2 and TRBJ1-4 gives the whole variable domain EPEVTQTPSHQVTQMGQEVILRCVPISNHLYFYWYRQILGQKVEFLVSFYNNEISEKSEIFDDQFSVERPDGSNFTLKIRSTKLEDSAMYFCASTYEGGSEKLFFGSGTQLSVL.

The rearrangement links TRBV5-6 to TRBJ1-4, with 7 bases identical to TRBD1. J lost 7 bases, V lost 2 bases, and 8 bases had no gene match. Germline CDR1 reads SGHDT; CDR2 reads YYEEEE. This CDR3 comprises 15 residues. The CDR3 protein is CASSLYDRVGEKLFF. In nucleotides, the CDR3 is TGTGCCAGCAGCTTATACGACAGGGTGGGTGAAAAACTGTTTTTT.

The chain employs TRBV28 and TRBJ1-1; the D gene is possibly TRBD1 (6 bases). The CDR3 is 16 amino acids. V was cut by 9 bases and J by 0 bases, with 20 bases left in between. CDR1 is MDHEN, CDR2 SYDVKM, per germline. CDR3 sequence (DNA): TGTGCCAGTGACTACAGGGCAACCCACATGAACACTGAAGCTTTCTTT. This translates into CASDYRATHMNTEAFF.